This TCR beta chain is drawn from a study of OX40 agonist ivuxolimab in advanced cancers. Study outcomes and limitations: At 0.1 to 3.0 mg/kg and by week 6, CD4+ and CD8+ T cells in the blood had expanded clonally. Fewer expanded clones were found on average in CD4+ than in CD8+ T cells.

Points on this clone: The antigen is unknown. The identical CDR3 is also encoded by other nucleotide sequences in the sample.

Assay used: immunoSEQ multiplex PCR; TCRdb lists only in-frame clones, some missing. The data show some 90,000 clones, 90% to 95% seen once. The V gene end was trimmed by 2 bases and the J gene end by 4 bases; junction bases not matched to a gene: 7. Germline V gene data show CDR1 as MDHEN and CDR2 as SYDVKM. This CDR3 region has 16 residues. The TCR was taken from an adult with an advanced solid tumor such as melanoma, head and neck, liver or kidney cancer. The specimen comprised CD4+ or CD8+ T cells sorted from blood, sampled in a trial of the OX40 agonist ivuxolimab. This sequence joins TRBV28 and TRBJ1-2, with 10 bases lining up with TRBD1. The CDR3 loop reads CASSLNVRDRGYGYTF. The CDR3 DNA follows: TGTGCCAGCAGTTTAAATGTGCGGGACAGGGGCTATGGCTACACCTTC.